This TCR beta chain was identified during a study of T cell changes during pregnancy in multiple sclerosis. Germline V CDR1 and CDR2: LNHDA, SQIVND (reference sequence). This CDR3 has 16 residues. The V and J ends lost 6 bases and 5 bases respectively, with 19 bases between them. Sequencing was performed with immunoSEQ multiplex PCR; in TCRdb, only in-frame clones are kept and a portion is missing. The table lists around 60,000 clones, roughly 90% of them singletons. The receptor was isolated from a female donor in good health, enrolled as a control in a pregnancy study. The specimen comprised peripheral blood, sampled in the second trimester of pregnancy. The chain joins TRBV19 to TRBJ1-4; a weak D match, TRBD1 (6 bases). CDR3 DNA sequence: TGTGCCAGTAGGGCTGTGCTCGACAGGACGAATGAAAAACTGTTTTTT. The encoded protein is CASRAVLDRTNEKLFF.